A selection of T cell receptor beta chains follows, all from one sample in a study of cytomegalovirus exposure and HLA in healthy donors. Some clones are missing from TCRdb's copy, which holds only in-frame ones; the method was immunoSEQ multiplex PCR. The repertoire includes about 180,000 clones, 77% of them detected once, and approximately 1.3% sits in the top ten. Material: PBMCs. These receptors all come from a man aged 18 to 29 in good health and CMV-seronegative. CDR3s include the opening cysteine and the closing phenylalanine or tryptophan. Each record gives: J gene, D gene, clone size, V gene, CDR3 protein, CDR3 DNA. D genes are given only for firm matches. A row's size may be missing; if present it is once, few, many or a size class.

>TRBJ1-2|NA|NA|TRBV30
CAWSSWQNYGYTF
TGTGCCTGGAGTAGTTGGCAGAACTATGGCTACACCTTC
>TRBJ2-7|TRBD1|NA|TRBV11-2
CASSFRRTGVGEQYF
TGTGCCAGCAGCTTTCGAAGGACAGGGGTGGGGGAGCAGTACTTC
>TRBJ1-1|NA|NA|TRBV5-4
CASSPGTSNTEAFF
TGTGCCAGCAGCCCCGGGACATCGAACACTGAAGCTTTCTTT
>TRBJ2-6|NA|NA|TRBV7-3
CASSFLSSGANVLTF
TGTGCCAGCAGCTTTTTGAGCTCTGGGGCCAACGTCCTGACTTTC
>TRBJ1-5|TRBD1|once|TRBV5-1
CASSLGVGQTSNQPQHF
TGCGCCAGCAGCCTTGGGGTGGGACAGACTAGCAATCAGCCCCAGCATTTT
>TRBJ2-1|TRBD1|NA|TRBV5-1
CASSVYRPGQGNEQFF
TGCGCCAGCAGCGTGTACAGACCGGGACAGGGGAATGAGCAGTTCTTC
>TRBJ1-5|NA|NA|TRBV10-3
CAISEFPRLTGGGSQPQHF
TGTGCCATCAGTGAGTTCCCGCGACTGACAGGCGGGGGCTCTCAGCCCCAGCATTTT
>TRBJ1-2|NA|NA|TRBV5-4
CASSSRQEQNYGYTF
TGTGCCAGCAGCTCCAGACAGGAACAAAACTATGGCTACACCTTC
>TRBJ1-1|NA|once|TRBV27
CASSLSYFSGELEIGEAFF
TGTGCCAGCAGTTTATCTTACTTTAGCGGCGAGTTGGAGATAGGAGAAGCTTTCTTT
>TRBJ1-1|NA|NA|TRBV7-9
CASSPQGLNTEAFF
TGTGCCAGCAGCCCCCAGGGACTTAACACTGAAGCTTTCTTT
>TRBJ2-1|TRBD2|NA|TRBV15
CATSRLGRQGLADNEQFF
TGTGCCACCAGCAGATTGGGTCGCCAGGGACTAGCGGACAATGAGCAGTTCTTC
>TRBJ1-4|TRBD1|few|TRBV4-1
CASSQPGQGNEKLFF
TGCGCCAGCAGCCAACCGGGACAGGGAAATGAAAAACTGTTTTTT
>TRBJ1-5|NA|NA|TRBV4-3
CASSPRTDSQPQHF
TGCGCCAGCAGCCCACGGACAGATTCCCAGCCCCAGCATTTT
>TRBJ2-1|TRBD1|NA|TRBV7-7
CASSLGQGYYNEQFF
TGTGCTAGCAGCCTAGGACAGGGGTACTACAATGAGCAGTTCTTC
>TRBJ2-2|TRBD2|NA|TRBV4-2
CASSFLAGDNTGELFF
TGTGCCAGCAGCTTTCTAGCGGGAGATAACACCGGGGAGCTGTTTTTT
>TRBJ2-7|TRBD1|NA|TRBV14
CASSPEPGTGGEQYF
TGTGCCAGCAGCCCCGAGCCCGGGACAGGGGGCGAGCAGTACTTC
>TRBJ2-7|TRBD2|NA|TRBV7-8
CASSQAAGGPGEQYF
TGTGCCAGCAGCCAAGCAGCGGGAGGGCCGGGCGAGCAGTACTTC
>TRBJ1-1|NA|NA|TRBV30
CAWSVYGGREGPEAFF
TGTGCCTGGAGTGTATATGGAGGCAGGGAGGGCCCTGAAGCTTTCTTT
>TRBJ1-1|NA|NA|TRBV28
CASSLASTGLTEAFF
TGTGCCAGCAGTTTAGCCTCGACAGGCCTCACTGAAGCTTTCTTT
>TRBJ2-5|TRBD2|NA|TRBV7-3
CASSPSGTSGGEETQYF
TGTGCCAGCAGCCCATCTGGGACTAGCGGGGGGGAAGAGACCCAGTACTTC
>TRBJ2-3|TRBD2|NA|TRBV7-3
CASSRTSGGSGDTQYF
TGTGCCAGCAGCCGGACTAGCGGGGGGTCCGGAGATACGCAGTATTTT
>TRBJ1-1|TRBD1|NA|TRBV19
CASSNYPGTGDTEAFF
TGTGCCAGTAGTAACTATCCCGGGACAGGGGACACTGAAGCTTTCTTT
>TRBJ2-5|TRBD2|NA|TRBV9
CASSSPAGGGETQYF
TGTGCCAGCAGCTCGCCAGCGGGAGGAGGAGAGACCCAGTACTTC
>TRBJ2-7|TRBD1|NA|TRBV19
CASSPGQEYEQYF
TGTGCCAGTAGCCCGGGACAGGAATACGAGCAGTACTTC
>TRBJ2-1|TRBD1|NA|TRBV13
CASRAGTASYNEQFF
TGTGCCAGCAGGGCCGGGACAGCATCCTACAATGAGCAGTTCTTC
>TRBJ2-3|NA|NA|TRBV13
CASSPNRDTQYF
TGTGCCAGCAGCCCGAACAGGGATACGCAGTATTTT
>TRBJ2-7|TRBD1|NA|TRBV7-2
CASSSEGAVDF
TGTGCCAGCAGCTCAGAGGGGGCGGTGGACTTC
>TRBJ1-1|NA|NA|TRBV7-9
CASSLRGSDTEAFF
TGTGCCAGCAGCTTGCGGGGTTCGGACACTGAAGCTTTCTTT
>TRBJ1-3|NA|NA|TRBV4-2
CASSQTVTTAQNTIYF
TGTGCCAGCAGCCAAACAGTTACCACCGCACAGAACACCATATATTTT
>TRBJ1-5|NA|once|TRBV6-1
CASRARVPQDQPQHF
TGTGCCAGCAGGGCCAGGGTCCCGCAAGATCAGCCCCAGCATTTT
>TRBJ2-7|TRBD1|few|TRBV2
CASSAEGASSYEQYF
TGTGCCAGCAGTGCAGAGGGGGCGAGCTCCTACGAGCAGTACTTC
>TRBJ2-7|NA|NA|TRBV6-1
CASSEEPRSYEQYF
TGTGCCAGCAGTGAAGAACCGAGGTCCTACGAGCAGTACTTC
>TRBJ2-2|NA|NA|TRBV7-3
CASSPRQAGELFF
TGTGCCAGCAGCCCAAGGCAGGCCGGGGAGCTGTTTTTT
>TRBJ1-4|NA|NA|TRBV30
CAWSVVPVSNEKLFF
TGTGCCTGGAGTGTCGTTCCCGTTTCTAATGAAAAACTGTTTTTT
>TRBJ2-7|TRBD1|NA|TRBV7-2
CASSLRRDRGYEQYF
TGTGCCAGCAGCTTGAGGCGGGACAGGGGATACGAGCAGTACTTC
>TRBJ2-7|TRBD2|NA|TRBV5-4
CASSPGGPYEQYF
TGTGCCAGCAGCCCGGGAGGGCCCTACGAGCAGTACTTC